A single sample is the source of the 19 T cell receptor beta chains below, sequenced in a study of T-cell reconstitution after alpha-beta-depleted transplantation in children. For TCRbeta, the library was prepared with unique molecular identifiers. TCRdb processed the PCR reads anew with MiXCR; each CDR3 protein has one entry. The table shows around 700,000 distinct CDR3 sequences, with around 13% occurring only once. The source material was PBMCs, sampled before TCRalphabeta/CD19-depleted stem cell transplant. These receptors were taken from a girl aged 2 to 10 with congenital amegakaryocytic thrombocytopenia, due to receive a stem cell transplant.

This clonotype was seen only a few times. J is TRBJ2-2 and V is TRBV5-1, with D possibly being TRBD1 (5 bases). Per germline, CDR1 SGHRS and CDR2 YFSETQ. V was shortened by 6 bases and J by 2 bases, with 8 bases between the two germline ends. The CDR3 extends over 13 amino acids. The CDR3 loop is CASTTVNTGELFF. CDR3 nucleotides: TGCGCCAGCACGACAGTAAACACCGGGGAGCTGTTTTTT.

The V and J genes are TRBV20-1 and TRBJ1-1; D not resolved. Germline CDR1 reads DFQATT; CDR2 reads SNEGSKA (reference sequence). Trimming removed 6 bases at V and 5 bases at J, with 13 bases between. This CDR3 contains 12 residues. CDR3 DNA sequence: TGCAGTGCCGCACTTGGTGGGACTGAAGCTTTCTTT. Its translation: CSAALGGTEAFF.

This clonotype has a count of ten or more. V is TRBV29-1 and J is TRBJ2-5, with 10 bases that match TRBD2. There are 18 residues in the CDR3. The V gene's germline CDR1 is SQVTM and CDR2 ANQGSEA. J lost 5 bases, V lost 3 bases, and 18 bases had no gene match. This CDR3 is CSVDYGTSDGKGFETQYF. The CDR3 DNA reads TGCAGCGTTGATTATGGGACTAGCGACGGGAAAGGTTTTGAGACCCAGTACTTC.

This clonotype was detected ten times or more. The V and J genes are TRBV20-1 and TRBJ2-3, with TRBD2 matching 7 bases. The CDR3 has 15 amino acids. CDR1 is DFQATT and CDR2 is SNEGSKA in the germline V gene (reference sequence). The V gene end was trimmed by 1 base and the J gene end by 1 base; junction bases not matched to a gene: 5. CDR3 DNA: TGCAGTGCTAGAGGGGCTGGACTAGGCACAGATACGCAGTATTTT. Encoded protein: CSARGAGLGTDTQYF.

CDR3: CASSPPGTNDYEQYF. CDR3 bases: TGTGCCAGCTCACCCCCAGGGACGAACGACTACGAGCAGTACTTC. The chain carries TRBV18 and TRBJ2-7, with D possibly called TRBD1 or TRBD2 (5 bases each). CDR3 size: 15 residues. V was shortened by 3 bases and J by 3 bases, with 15 bases between the two germline ends. Looked up from germline, CDR1 is KGHSH and CDR2 is LQKENI.

This clonotype has only a few counts. This chain connects TRBV7-3 to TRBJ2-3, with 11 bases aligning to TRBD2. Germline values: CDR1 SGHTA, CDR2 FQGTGA. The V segment lost 1 base and the J segment 2 bases; nucleotides outside the gene matches: 2. The CDR3 is made up of 16 amino acids. In DNA, the CDR3 is TGTGCCAGCAGCTTAAGACTAGCGGGGAACACAGATACGCAGTATTTT. This encodes CASSLRLAGNTDTQYF.

This clonotype occurred many times. The chain combines TRBV29-1 with TRBJ2-6; D gene unclear. Germline values: CDR1 SQVTM, CDR2 ANQGSEA. CDR3 length: 14 residues. Trimming pared 4 bases from V and 0 bases from J, leaving 7 bases between. The CDR3 sequence: CSVAISSGANVLTF. In DNA, the CDR3 is TGCAGCGTTGCCATAAGCTCTGGGGCCAACGTCCTGACTTTC.

A remark on this clonotype: This sequence may be a read error, since a much larger clone differs from it by one base. The chain recombines TRBV20-1 with TRBJ1-4; 8 bases agree with TRBD1. This CDR3 contains 14 residues. Germline V gene lookup returns CDR1 DFQATT and CDR2 SNEGSKA (reference sequence). The CDR3 DNA follows: TGCAGTGCTAGGCGTTCAGGGGGCGGTGAAAAACAGTTTTTT. Translating it yields CSARRSGGGEKQFF.

This clonotype was seen many times. The rearrangement links TRBV5-1 to TRBJ1-6, with TRBD1 matching over 7 bases. Trimming cost V 6 bases and J 8 bases; bases outside gene matches: 8. Per germline, CDR1 SGHRS and CDR2 YFSETQ. The CDR3 sequence is 14 residues long. The CDR3 here is CASTTGTEDSPLHF. In nucleotides, the CDR3 is TGCGCCAGCACAACCGGGACAGAAGATTCACCCCTCCACTTT.

This clonotype was counted ten times or more. In DNA, the CDR3 is TGTGCCAGCAGCTTAGACGTTAACTCCTACGAGCAGTACTTC. As protein: CASSLDVNSYEQYF. The chain has TRBV7-9 and TRBJ2-7; no clear D gene. CDR1 is SEHNR and CDR2 is FQNEAQ in the germline V gene (reference sequence). The CDR3 is 14 amino acids. Trimming shortened V by 1 base and J by 0 bases, and 7 bases separated the two germline ends.

This clonotype was recorded many times. The rearrangement links TRBV7-2 to TRBJ2-1; a possible D gene is TRBD2 (5 bases). CDR1 and CDR2 from the germline V gene are SGHTA and FQGNSA. The CDR3 covers 14 residues. V lost 10 bases to trimming and J lost 7 bases, with 20 bases between them. The CDR3 bases are TGTGCCAACTCCGTTCGGAGCGGTTGGAATGAGCAGTTCTTC. Amino acids: CANSVRSGWNEQFF.

The gene calls are TRBV30 and TRBJ1-5; 7 positions agree with TRBD1. CDR1 and CDR2 from the germline V gene are GTSNPN and SVGIG (reference sequence). V gave up 3 bases and J gave up 0 bases; unmatched junction bases: 5. The CDR3 length is 15 residues. In DNA form, the CDR3 reads TGTGCCTGGAGAGATAACAGGGGTAGCAATCAGCCCCAGCATTTT. Translating it yields CAWRDNRGSNQPQHF.

This clonotype was counted at least ten times. The rearrangement joins TRBV5-1 to TRBJ2-1; the match to TRBD2 covers 7 bases. The CDR3 is made up of 13 amino acids. J was trimmed by 8 bases and V by 4 bases; bases with no gene match: 6. Germline V gene lookup returns CDR1 SGHRS and CDR2 YFSETQ. CDR3 DNA sequence: TGCGCCAGCAGCAGCGGGATTAGGGATGAGCAGTTCTTC. This codes for CASSSGIRDEQFF.

V is TRBV5-1 and J is TRBJ2-7; 9 positions agree with TRBD1. The trim removed 0 bases at V and 3 bases at J, leaving 4 bases unmatched. The length of the CDR3 is 15 residues. CDR1 and CDR2 from the germline V gene are SGHRS and YFSETQ. CDR3 region: CASSLAQGAFYEQYF. The CDR3 coding sequence is TGCGCCAGCAGCTTGGCACAGGGGGCCTTCTACGAGCAGTACTTC.

The chain has TRBV4-1 and TRBJ2-7, with D possibly being TRBD1 (7 bases). Germline CDR1 and CDR2: MGHRA and YSYEKL. CDR3 length: 15 amino acids. V dropped 2 bases and J dropped 3 bases, with 14 bases sitting between them. The CDR3 DNA reads as TGCGCCAGCAGCCAAATGATCAGGGGGGTCTACGAGCAGTACTTC. The encoded protein is CASSQMIRGVYEQYF.

This clonotype was counted ten times or more. The rearrangement links TRBV28 to TRBJ2-1, with 9 bases aligning to TRBD1. Germline V gives CDR1 MDHEN, CDR2 SYDVKM. V lost 4 bases, J lost 5 bases, and 6 bases stayed unmatched. The CDR3 length is 15 residues. CDR3 in DNA: TGTGCCAGCAGTTACCGGGACAGGGTTAACAATGAGCAGTTCTTC. It encodes CASSYRDRVNNEQFF.

In its sample, this clonotype was seen many times. The rearrangement uses TRBV7-9 and TRBJ1-5, with 9 bases that match TRBD1. The CDR3 spans 13 residues. With 8 bases clipped from V and 6 bases from J, the junction kept 5 bases outside the gene matches. Germline assignment: CDR1 SEHNR and CDR2 FQNEAQ (reference sequence). This chain's CDR3 is CASSGQGGQPQHF. The CDR3 DNA follows: TGTGCCAGCTCGGGACAGGGAGGTCAGCCCCAGCATTTT.

This clonotype was picked up many times. The chain uses TRBV20-1 and TRBJ2-7; a weak D match, TRBD2 (7 bases). This CDR3 spans 11 amino acids. Trimming removed 6 bases at V and 6 bases at J, with 12 bases between. Per germline, CDR1 DFQATT and CDR2 SNEGSKA (reference sequence). CDR3 nucleotides: TGCAGTGCCGAGGGGGGGATCGAGCAGTACTTC. Translated, it gives CSAEGGIEQYF.

This chain uses TRBV5-1 with TRBJ2-3; D is ambiguous. Germline-derived CDR1 and CDR2 are SGHRS and YFSETQ. CDR3 length: 14 amino acids. The V and J ends lost 4 bases and 2 bases respectively, with 11 bases between them. CDR3 DNA: TGCGCCAGCAGCACTGGGTTCTCCACAGATACGCAGTATTTT. This codes for CASSTGFSTDTQYF.